This is a list of T cell receptor beta chains from one sample in a study of T cell responses to AZD1222 COVID-19 vaccine. The table came from immunoSEQ multiplex PCR; TCRdb's copy has only in-frame clones and leaves some out. This sample has more than 100,000 clones; over 75% occur once, and the top ten carry about 10%. Material: peripheral blood, obtained on day 0 of AZD1222 vaccination. These TCRs come from an adult in good health. Both conserved end residues are part of each CDR3.

V gene	J gene	CDR3 protein
TRBV7-3	TRBJ2-2	CASSQTQGRMNTGELFF
TRBV14	TRBJ2-1	CASSLGASGPRNGQFF
TRBV7-8	TRBJ2-5	CASSTIAGRAGETQYF
TRBV7-9	TRBJ1-2	CASSLGARAVTNYGYTF
TRBV15	TRBJ1-2	CATSRDPGLYGYTF
TRBV12-3/TRBV12-4	TRBJ1-2	CASSFQRAGYTF
TRBV5-1	TRBJ2-5	CASSLAASSEETQYF
TRBV18	TRBJ2-7	CASSPRGTVDEQYF
TRBV9	TRBJ2-1	CASSVGLAGGSLSYNEQFF
TRBV3-1/TRBV3-2	TRBJ1-2	CASRRTGRDGYTF
TRBV18	TRBJ2-7	CASSNYRVTHSYEQYF
TRBV3-1/TRBV3-2	TRBJ2-1	CASSPPRTSGGEGEQFF
TRBV7-2	TRBJ1-5	CASSIFHQGSNQPQHF
TRBV4-3	TRBJ2-7	CASSQAWDREYEQYF
TRBV29-1	TRBJ1-4	CSVAGRLNEKLFF
TRBV10-1	TRBJ1-2	CASTRRDSRPGYTF
TRBV28	TRBJ2-3	CASSSPLNSNTQYF
TRBV19	TRBJ2-2	CASIQDRATGELFF
TRBV6-5	TRBJ1-1	CASSYGQGPTEAFF
TRBV10-3	TRBJ2-1	CAISESMASGDHNEQFF
TRBV27	TRBJ2-2	CASSLLPPEGGGTGELFF
TRBV29-1	TRBJ2-3	CSVEAQTRTDTQYF
TRBV5-1	TRBJ2-5	CASSYGTSQETQYF
TRBV25-1	TRBJ2-3	CASSESEREGASTDTQYF
TRBV27	TRBJ2-5	CASSPKGRVVGETQYF
TRBV28	TRBJ2-7	CASSIGRDTAEQYF
TRBV19	TRBJ1-4	CASLSSQPSTNEKLFF
TRBV7-2	TRBJ2-7	CASSLSRDRISYEQYF
TRBV4-3	TRBJ1-3	CASSQTRTSGNTIYF
TRBV6-6	TRBJ1-1	CASSREGQGASEAFF
TRBV11-2	TRBJ1-2	CASTIRARANYGYTF
TRBV7-9	TRBJ2-1	CASSSSGTYNEQFF
TRBV5-4	TRBJ2-5	CASNPRNQETQYF
TRBV5-1	TRBJ1-1	CASSQGWGQTNTEAFF
TRBV19	TRBJ1-1	CASSRPGQWNTEAFF
TRBV3-1/TRBV3-2	TRBJ2-3	CASSRQEAGGDTQYF
TRBV23-1	TRBJ1-2	CASSRADSNYGYTF
TRBV19	TRBJ1-1	CASSSQVNTEAFF
TRBV25-1	TRBJ1-2	CASSALQGASLWSGYTF
TRBV5-1	TRBJ1-3	CASSGGQAGNTIYF
TRBV3-1/TRBV3-2	TRBJ2-1	CASSQALPSYYNEQFF
TRBV4-2	TRBJ2-5	CASSHGLAGGGGLQETQYF
TRBV7-3	TRBJ2-3	CASSGGSTDTQYF
TRBV23-1	TRBJ2-1	CASRPLVGTSGNEQFF
TRBV24-1	TRBJ2-3	CATSERGTVGTDTQYF
TRBV5-8	TRBJ1-2	CASSFIPRQGARHGYTF
TRBV30	TRBJ1-4	CAWFDRGQNRKLFF
TRBV7-2	TRBJ2-1	CASSLVSRLAGGPGNEQFF
TRBV6-2/TRBV6-3	TRBJ2-3	CASSYGTGSHTDTQYF
TRBV7-9	TRBJ2-7	CASSSTSSYEQYF
TRBV6-1	TRBJ2-7	CASSEWDAGTYEQYF